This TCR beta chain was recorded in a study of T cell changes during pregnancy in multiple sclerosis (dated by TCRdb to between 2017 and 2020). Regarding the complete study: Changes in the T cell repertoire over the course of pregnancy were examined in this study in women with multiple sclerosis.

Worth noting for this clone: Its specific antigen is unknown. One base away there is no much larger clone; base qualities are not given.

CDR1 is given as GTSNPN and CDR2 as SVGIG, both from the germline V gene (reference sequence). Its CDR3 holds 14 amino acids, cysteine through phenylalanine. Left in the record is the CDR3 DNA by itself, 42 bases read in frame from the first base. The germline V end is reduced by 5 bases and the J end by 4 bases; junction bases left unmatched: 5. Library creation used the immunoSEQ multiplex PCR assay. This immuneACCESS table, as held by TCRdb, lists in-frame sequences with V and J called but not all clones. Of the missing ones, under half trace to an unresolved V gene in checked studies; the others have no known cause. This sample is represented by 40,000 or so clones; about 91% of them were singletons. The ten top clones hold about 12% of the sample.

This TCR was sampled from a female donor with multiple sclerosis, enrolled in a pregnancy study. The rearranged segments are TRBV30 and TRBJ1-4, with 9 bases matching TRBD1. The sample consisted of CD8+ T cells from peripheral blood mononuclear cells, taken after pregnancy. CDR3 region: CAWGTGPLNEKLFF. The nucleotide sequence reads TGTGCCTGGGGGACAGGGCCCCTTAATGAAAAACTGTTTTTT.